A single sample gave rise to the 7 T cell receptor beta chains below, sequenced in a study of Tregs in tolerant kidney transplant recipients. Profiling relied on immunoSEQ multiplex PCR, and the TCRdb table lists in-frame clones only, not all of them. There are 25,000 to 35,000 clones in the sample, with 6.5% to 8% held by the top ten. The specimen comprised CD8+ T cells from blood, sampled before the transplant. The origin of the receptors is a human donor who received a combined kidney and bone marrow transplant.

Remarks on this clone: The read terminates 3 residues before the CDR3 end, so the remaining end is supplied by the germline J gene. V usage is TRBV5-6 and J usage is TRBJ2-7; D is ambiguous. Trimming pared 0 bases from V and 2 bases from J, leaving 9 bases between. This CDR3 region has 14 residues. CDR1 SGHDT and CDR2 YYEEEE come from the germline V gene. The CDR3 sequence: CASSLVQATYEQYF. The sequenced CDR3 bases are TGTGCCAGCAGCTTGGTGCAGGCCACCTACGAG.

The CDR3 sequence: CASSAGTSHYNEQFF. The sequenced part of the CDR3 DNA is TGTGCCAGCAGCGCCGGGACTAGCCACTACAATGAG. This sequence joins TRBV7-7 and TRBJ2-1; 9 nucleotides line up with TRBD2. The DNA ends 3 residues before the CDR3 does, and the rest of the CDR3 is filled in from the germline J gene. The CDR3 length is 15 residues. The J segment lost 3 bases and the V segment lost 5 bases, leaving 5 bases of the junction unmatched. CDR1 is SSHAT and CDR2 is FNYEAQ in the germline V gene (reference sequence).

For this clone: The read finishes 3 residues shy of the CDR3 end, and the germline J gene is used to complete it. V usage is TRBV19 and J usage is TRBJ1-1; D uncertain. Germline V gene data show CDR1 as LNHDA and CDR2 as SQIVND (reference sequence). This CDR3 has 14 residues. V was clipped by 1 base and J by 2 bases, with 8 bases between them. The CDR3 DNA, read in part, is TGTGCCAGTAGTATAGGGGCATCTAACACTGAA. Its translation is CASSIGASNTE. The whole CDR3 protein reads CASSIGASNTEAFF.

A remark on this clone: Sequencing ends 3 residues short of the CDR3 end; the germline J gene provides the rest. V and J are TRBV10-2 and TRBJ2-1; 11 positions match TRBD2. CDR3 length: 16 residues. Germline CDR1 and CDR2: WSHSY and SAAADI. Trimming removed 4 bases from V and 2 bases from J; junction bases left unmatched: 4. The sequenced part of the CDR3 DNA is TGCGCCAGCAGTGTCGTGACTAGCGGGGCCTACAATGAG. Protein product: CASSVVTSGAYNE. The complete CDR3 sequence is CASSVVTSGAYNEQFF.

Concerning this clone itself: Read data end 3 residues before the CDR3 end; the end is taken from the germline J gene. The rearrangement links TRBV30 to TRBJ2-5; TRBD1 agrees at 10 bases. Germline V lookup: CDR1 GTSNPN, CDR2 SVGIG (reference sequence). The CDR3 has 13 residues. J gave up 5 bases and V 3 bases, and 3 bases lay outside the gene matches. The CDR3 here is CAWRTGGFETQYF. The covered CDR3 bases are TGTGCCTGGAGGACAGGGGGCTTTGAGACC.

For this clone: The read is 3 residues too short to cover the CDR3 end, so that end is filled in from the germline J gene. V is TRBV7-2 and J is TRBJ2-1; 10 bases line up with TRBD2. J lost 4 bases, V lost 5 bases, and 5 bases had no gene match. Per germline, CDR1 SGHTA and CDR2 FQGNSA. This CDR3 is built from 15 residues. The CDR3 spells CASSPLAGQYNEQFF. The covered CDR3 bases are TGTGCCAGCAGCCCACTAGCGGGGCAGTACAATGAG.

Turning to this clone: The CDR3 end lies 3 residues beyond the end of the read and is filled in from the germline J gene. V and J are TRBV2 and TRBJ2-2; 7 positions match TRBD1. The V gene end was trimmed by 7 bases and the J gene end by 5 bases; junction bases not matched to a gene: 7. CDR1 SNHLY and CDR2 FYNNEI come from the germline V gene. The CDR3 extends over 14 amino acids. The CDR3 here is CASIPTGSTGELFF. CDR3 DNA, as far as it was read: TGTGCCAGCATTCCGACAGGGAGTACCGGGGAG.